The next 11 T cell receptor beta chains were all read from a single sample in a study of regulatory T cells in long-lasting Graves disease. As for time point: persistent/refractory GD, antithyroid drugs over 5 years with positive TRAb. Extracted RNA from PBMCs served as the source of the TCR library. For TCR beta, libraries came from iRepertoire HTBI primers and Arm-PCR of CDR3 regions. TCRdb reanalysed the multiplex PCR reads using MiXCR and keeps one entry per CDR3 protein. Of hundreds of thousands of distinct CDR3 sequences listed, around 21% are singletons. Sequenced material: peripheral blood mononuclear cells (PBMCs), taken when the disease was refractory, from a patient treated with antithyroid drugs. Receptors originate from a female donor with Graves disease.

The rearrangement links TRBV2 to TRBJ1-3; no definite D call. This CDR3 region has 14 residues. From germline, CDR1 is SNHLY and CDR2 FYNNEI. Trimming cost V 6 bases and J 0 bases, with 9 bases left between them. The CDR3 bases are TGTGCCAGCAGGGAACGGAGCTCTGGAAACACCATATATTTT. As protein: CASRERSSGNTIYF. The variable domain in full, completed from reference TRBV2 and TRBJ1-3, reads EPEVTQTPSHQVTQMGQEVILRCVPISNHLYFYWYRQILGQKVEFLVSFYNNEISEKSEIFDDQFSVERPDGSNFTLKIRSTKLEDSAMYFCASRERSSGNTIYFGEGSWLTVV.

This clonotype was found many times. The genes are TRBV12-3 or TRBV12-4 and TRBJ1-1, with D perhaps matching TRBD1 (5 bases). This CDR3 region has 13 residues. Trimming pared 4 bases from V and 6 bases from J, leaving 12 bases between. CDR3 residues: CASSSSNRPEAFF. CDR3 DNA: TGTGCCAGCAGTTCAAGTAACAGGCCTGAAGCTTTCTTT.

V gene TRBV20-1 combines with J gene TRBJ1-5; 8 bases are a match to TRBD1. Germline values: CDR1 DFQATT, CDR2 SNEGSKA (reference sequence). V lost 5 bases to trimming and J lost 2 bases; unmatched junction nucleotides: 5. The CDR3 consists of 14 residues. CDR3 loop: CSARRGLGNQPQHF. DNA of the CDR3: TGCAGTGCTCGCAGGGGGCTCGGCAATCAGCCCCAGCATTTT.

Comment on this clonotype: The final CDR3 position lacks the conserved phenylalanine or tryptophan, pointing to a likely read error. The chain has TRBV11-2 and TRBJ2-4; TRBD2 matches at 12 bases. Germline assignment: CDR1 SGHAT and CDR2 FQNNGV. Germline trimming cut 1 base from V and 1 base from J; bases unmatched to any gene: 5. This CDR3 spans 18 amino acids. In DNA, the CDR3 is TGTGCCAGCAGCTTAGCTCCTAGCGGGAGGGTGGCCAAAAACATTCAGTACCTC. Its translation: CASSLAPSGRVAKNIQYL.

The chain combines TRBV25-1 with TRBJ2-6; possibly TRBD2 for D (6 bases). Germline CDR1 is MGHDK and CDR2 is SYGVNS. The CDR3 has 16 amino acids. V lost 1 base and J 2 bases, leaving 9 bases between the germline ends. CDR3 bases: TGTGCCAGCAGTGAATTTGCGGGGCCTGGGGCCAACGTCCTGACTTTC. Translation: CASSEFAGPGANVLTF.

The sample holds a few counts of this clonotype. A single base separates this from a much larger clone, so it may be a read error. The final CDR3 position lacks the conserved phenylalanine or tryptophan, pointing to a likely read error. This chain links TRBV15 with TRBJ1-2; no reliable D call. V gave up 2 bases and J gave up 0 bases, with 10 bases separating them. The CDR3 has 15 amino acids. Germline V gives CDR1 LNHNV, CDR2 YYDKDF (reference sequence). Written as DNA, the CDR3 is TGTGCCACCAGCAGAAAGACGGACGCTAACTATGGCTACACCCTC. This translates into CATSRKTDANYGYTL.

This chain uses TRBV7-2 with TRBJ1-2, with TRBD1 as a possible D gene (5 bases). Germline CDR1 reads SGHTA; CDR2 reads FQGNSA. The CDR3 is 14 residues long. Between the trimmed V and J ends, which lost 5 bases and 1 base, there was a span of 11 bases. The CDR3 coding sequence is TGTGCCAGCAGCATTCAGACAGATAACTATGGCTACACCTTC. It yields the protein CASSIQTDNYGYTF.

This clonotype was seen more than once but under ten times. This CDR3 reads CASSLWDRETQYF. As DNA, the CDR3 is TGTGCCAGCAGTTTGTGGGACAGGGAGACCCAGTACTTC. V is TRBV7-2 and J is TRBJ2-5, with 8 bases fitting TRBD1. Germline V gene lookup returns CDR1 SGHTA and CDR2 FQGNSA. CDR3 length equals 13 residues. The V segment lost 6 bases and the J segment 5 bases; nucleotides outside the gene matches: 5.

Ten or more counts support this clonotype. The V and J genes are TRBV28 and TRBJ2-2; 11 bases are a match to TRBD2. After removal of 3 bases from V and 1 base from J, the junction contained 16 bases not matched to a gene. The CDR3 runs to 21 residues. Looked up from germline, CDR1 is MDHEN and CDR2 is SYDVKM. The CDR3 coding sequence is TGTGCCAGCAGTTTCCTGATGGGCCCGGGACTAGCGGAACTGAACACCGGGGAGCTGTTTTTT. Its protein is CASSFLMGPGLAELNTGELFF.

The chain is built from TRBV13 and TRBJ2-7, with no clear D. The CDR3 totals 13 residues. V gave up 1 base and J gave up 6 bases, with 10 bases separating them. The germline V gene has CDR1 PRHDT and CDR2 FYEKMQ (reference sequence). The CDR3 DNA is TGTGCCAGCAGCTTAGTCCGTTTAGGCGAGCAGTACTTC. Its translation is CASSLVRLGEQYF.

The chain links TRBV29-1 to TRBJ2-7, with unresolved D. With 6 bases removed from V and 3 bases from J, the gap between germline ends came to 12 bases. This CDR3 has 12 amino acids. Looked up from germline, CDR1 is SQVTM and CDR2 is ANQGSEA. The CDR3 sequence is CSVTTSFYEQYF. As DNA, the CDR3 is TGCAGCGTAACGACCTCGTTCTACGAGCAGTACTTC.